This T cell receptor beta chain is drawn from a study of CD8+CD57+ T cells in acquired aplastic anemia. On the study more broadly: Sorting CD4+ and CD8+ cells gave DNA averaging about 3.1 ug. Sequencing produced an average of around 11 million reads per healthy donor for CD4+ cells.

Findings of the study overall: Patients and healthy controls showed no significant CD8+ Simpson's diversity difference.

In regard to this clonotype: Its antigen is not identified.

Germline loops: CDR1 SGHVS, CDR2 FNYEAQ. The CDR3 loop spans 13 amino acids. V shed 4 bases, J shed 6 bases, and the junction held 4 bases outside the gene matches. According to the study, genomic DNA was the template for TCR beta VDJ and CDR3 profiling. TCRdb fed the reads into MiXCR, producing one record per CDR3 protein. This table holds over 40,000 distinct CDR3 sequences, around 72% found once. The clonotype was recovered from a human donor in good health, serving as a control. The sequencing sample was made of sorted CD4+, CD8+, or CD8+CD57+ T cells (not recorded which) from PBMCs. The chain is built from TRBV7-6 and TRBJ2-3; 7 nucleotides line up with TRBD1. The CDR3 sequence is CASSSTGTDTQYF. CDR3 sequence (DNA): TGTGCCAGCAGCTCGACAGGGACGGATACGCAGTATTTT.